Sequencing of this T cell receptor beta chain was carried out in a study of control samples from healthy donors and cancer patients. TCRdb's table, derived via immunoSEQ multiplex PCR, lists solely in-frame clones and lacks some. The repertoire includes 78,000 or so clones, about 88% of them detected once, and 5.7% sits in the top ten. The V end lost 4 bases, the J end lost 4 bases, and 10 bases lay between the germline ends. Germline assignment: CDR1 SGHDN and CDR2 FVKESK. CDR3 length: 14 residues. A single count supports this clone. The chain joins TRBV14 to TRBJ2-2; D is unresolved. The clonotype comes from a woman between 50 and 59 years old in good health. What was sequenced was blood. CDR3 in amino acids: CASSPRRSTGELFF. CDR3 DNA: TGTGCCAGCAGCCCCAGGAGATCCACCGGGGAGCTGTTTTTT. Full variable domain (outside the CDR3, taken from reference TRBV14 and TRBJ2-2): EAGVTQFPSHSVIEKGQTVTLRCDPISGHDNLYWYRRVMGKEIKFLLHFVKESKQDESGMPNNRFLAERTGGTYSTLKVQPAELEDSGVYFCASSPRRSTGELFFGEGSRLTVL.